The rows below give T cell receptor beta chains drawn from one sample of a study of CD8 T cells in ankylosing spondylitis. In TCRdb, the 5' RACE reads were re-called with MiXCR into one record per CDR3 protein. This repertoire shows tens of thousands of distinct CDR3 sequences, roughly 8.8% found once; its top ten account for about 30%. Sequenced input: blood, either unsorted or a sorted T cell fraction (not recorded which). The receptors come from a male donor with ankylosing spondylitis. Each CDR3 is given with its conserved first and last residue. D genes are given only for firm matches. Rows give clone size only sometimes, using once, few, many, or a class for an expanded clone.

TRBJ2-5 | few | . | TRBV11-2 | TGTGCCAGCAGCCTAGTACCCAGCGACCAAGAGACCCAGTACTTC | CASSLVPSDQETQYF
TRBJ1-1 | few | TRBD1 | TRBV7-9 | TGTGCCAGCAGCCCAGTACAGGGGATGAACACTGAAGCTTTCTTT | CASSPVQGMNTEAFF
TRBJ2-3 | . | TRBD1 | TRBV4-1 | TGCGCCAGCAGCCTATCAGGACAGGTTCCCTTCACAGATACGCAGTATTTT | CASSLSGQVPFTDTQYF
TRBJ1-2 | . | . | TRBV19 | TGTGCCAGTAGTATTACAGCTACAGCGGAGGGCTACACCTTC | CASSITATAEGYTF
TRBJ2-1 | . | TRBD2 | TRBV27 | TGTGCCAGCCGACCCGGGACTAGCGGGAAAAGCTCCTACAATGAGCAGTTCTTC | CASRPGTSGKSSYNEQFF
TRBJ1-2 | many | . | TRBV7-2 | TGTGCCAGCAGTGACACAGGGTACTATGGCTACACCTTC | CASSDTGYYGYTF
TRBJ2-7 | . | . | TRBV4-1 | TGCGCCAGCAGCCAACATAGCGGCACCAGAGAGCAGTACTTC | CASSQHSGTREQYF
TRBJ1-5 | . | . | TRBV7-2 | TGTGCCAGCAGCCCTCCGGGTCCACATCAGCCCCAGCATTTT | CASSPPGPHQPQHF
TRBJ2-3 | few | TRBD2 | TRBV7-9 | TGTGCCAGCAGCTGGGGACTAGATTCGGACCTGGATACGCAGTATTTT | CASSWGLDSDLDTQYF
TRBJ1-5 | . | . | TRBV7-8 | TGTGCCAGCAGTGTAACAGGGTATCAGCCCCAGCATTTT | CASSVTGYQPQHF
TRBJ2-1 | . | . | TRBV30 | TGTGCCTGGAGTGTGTCGGCTGGGGGTGAGCAGTTCTTC | CAWSVSAGGEQFF
TRBJ2-5 | many | TRBD2 | TRBV2 | TGTGCCAGCAGTGTCCCTAGCGGGGAAAAAGAGACCCAGTACTTC | CASSVPSGEKETQYF
TRBJ1-1 | many | . | TRBV4-2 | TGTGCCAGCAGCCAACAGAGGCTTAAGACTGAAGCTTTCTTT | CASSQQRLKTEAFF
TRBJ1-3 | many | . | TRBV7-2 | TGTGCCAGCAGCTCCAGGGGTTCCGGAAACACCATATATTTT | CASSSRGSGNTIYF
TRBJ2-1 | few | TRBD2 | TRBV20-1 | TGCAGTGCTAGAGATAGACTAGCGGGCAAGAATGAGCAGTTCTTC | CSARDRLAGKNEQFF
TRBJ2-7 | . | . | TRBV5-6 | TGTGCCAGCAGTCACAGGTACGAGCAGTACTTC | CASSHRYEQYF
TRBJ2-1 | . | . | TRBV7-9 | TGTGCCAGCAGCTTAGTGGGGGCGCCGATCGATGAGCAGTTCTTC | CASSLVGAPIDEQFF
TRBJ1-2 | . | . | TRBV13 | TGTGCCAGCAGCGAGGGACATACGAATAACTATGGCTACACCTTC | CASSEGHTNNYGYTF
TRBJ1-5 | many | TRBD1 | TRBV12-5 | TGTGCTAGTGGTGACGGGGACAGGGCCCATCAGCCCCAGCATTTT | CASGDGDRAHQPQHF
TRBJ2-1 | . | . | TRBV6-1 | TGTGCCAGCAGTGATATCGGCGGGATCAACAATGAGCAGTTCTTC | CASSDIGGINNEQFF
TRBJ1-1 | . | . | TRBV7-9 | TGTGCCAGCAGTCGACAGGACCTGAACACTGAAGCTTTCTTT | CASSRQDLNTEAFF
TRBJ2-1 | many | TRBD1 | TRBV24-1 | TGTGCCACCAGTGATTTGCCTACCAAACCGGGACAGGGGGTCGTTGGTGAGCAGTTCTTC | CATSDLPTKPGQGVVGEQFF
TRBJ1-1 | few | . | TRBV7-6 | TGTGCCAGCAGCACAAGCTTCGACAGGCCGAACACTGAAGCTTTCTTT | CASSTSFDRPNTEAFF
TRBJ2-7 | few | TRBD1 | TRBV5-3 | TGTGCCGTACGCCGGGACAGGGACGACGAGCAGTACTTC | CAVRRDRDDEQYF
TRBJ1-5 | many | . | TRBV15 | TGTGCCACCAGCAGAGACGGAGGGGCTGGTCAGCCCCAGCATTTT | CATSRDGGAGQPQHF
TRBJ2-1 | many | . | TRBV21-1 | TGTGCCAGCAGCATTTCTAGCGGGAGGACACACAATGAGCAGTTCTTC | CASSISSGRTHNEQFF
TRBJ2-1 | many | TRBD2 | TRBV27 | TGTGCCAGCAGTTTATCGTCCGGGAGGGCCTACAATGAGCAGTTCTTC | CASSLSSGRAYNEQFF
TRBJ1-2 | . | . | TRBV7-2 | TGTGCCAGCAGCTCAATTAGATTAACAGGGTCCAACTATGGCTACACCTTC | CASSSIRLTGSNYGYTF
TRBJ2-3 | few | . | TRBV12-3/TRBV12-4 | TGTGCCAGCAGTTTAGTGGGGGCAGATACGCAGTATTTT | CASSLVGADTQYF
TRBJ2-1 | many | . | TRBV7-9 | TGTGCCAGCAGCCCCTCAGGGTTGGGTGAGCAGTTCTTC | CASSPSGLGEQFF
TRBJ2-1 | many | TRBD2 | TRBV5-1 | TGCGCCAGCAGCTTGGACGCTAGCGGGAGTAGGGATGAGCAGTTCTTC | CASSLDASGSRDEQFF